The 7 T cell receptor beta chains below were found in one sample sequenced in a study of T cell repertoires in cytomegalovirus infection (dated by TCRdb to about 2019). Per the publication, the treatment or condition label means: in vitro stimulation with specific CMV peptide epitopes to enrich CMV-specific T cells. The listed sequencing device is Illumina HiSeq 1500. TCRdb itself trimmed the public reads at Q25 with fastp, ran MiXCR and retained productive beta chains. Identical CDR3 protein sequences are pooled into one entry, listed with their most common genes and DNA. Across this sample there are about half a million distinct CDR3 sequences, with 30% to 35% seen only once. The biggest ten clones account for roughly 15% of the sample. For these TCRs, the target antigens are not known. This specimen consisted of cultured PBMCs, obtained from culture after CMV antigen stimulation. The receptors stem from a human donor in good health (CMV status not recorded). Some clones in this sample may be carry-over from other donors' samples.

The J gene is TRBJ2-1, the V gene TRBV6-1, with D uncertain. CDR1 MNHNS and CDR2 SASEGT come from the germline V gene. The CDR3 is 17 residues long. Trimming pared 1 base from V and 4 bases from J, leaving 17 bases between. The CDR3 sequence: CASSEGRRATRYNEQFF. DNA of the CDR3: TGTGCCAGCAGTGAAGGCAGACGGGCTACCCGGTACAATGAGCAGTTCTTC.

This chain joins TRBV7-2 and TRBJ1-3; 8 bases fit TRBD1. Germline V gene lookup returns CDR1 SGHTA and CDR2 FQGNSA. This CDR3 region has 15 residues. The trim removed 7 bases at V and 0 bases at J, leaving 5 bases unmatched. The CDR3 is CASTRTGNSGNTIYF. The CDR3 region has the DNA TGTGCCAGCACGCGGACAGGGAACTCTGGAAACACCATATATTTT.

CDR3 coding DNA: TGTGCCAGCAGCTTGACTAGCGGGAGACCGAACACCGGGGAGCTGTTTTTT. Its protein product is CASSLTSGRPNTGELFF. The chain has TRBV5-4 and TRBJ2-2; 11 bases match TRBD2. V lost 1 base to trimming and J lost 0 bases; unmatched junction nucleotides: 2. This CDR3 contains 17 residues. The V gene's germline CDR1 is SGHNT and CDR2 YYREEE (reference sequence).

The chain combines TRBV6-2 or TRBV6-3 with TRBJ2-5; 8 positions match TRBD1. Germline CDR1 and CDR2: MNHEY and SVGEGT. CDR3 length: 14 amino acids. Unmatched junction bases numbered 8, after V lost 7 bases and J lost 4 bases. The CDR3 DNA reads TGTGCCAGCAACGAGGACAGGGTGGGAGAGACCCAGTACTTC. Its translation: CASNEDRVGETQYF.

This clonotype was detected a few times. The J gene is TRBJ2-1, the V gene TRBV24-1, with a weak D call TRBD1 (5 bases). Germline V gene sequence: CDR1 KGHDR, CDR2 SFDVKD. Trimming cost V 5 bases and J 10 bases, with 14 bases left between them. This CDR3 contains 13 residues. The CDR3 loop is CATSGKGNREQFF. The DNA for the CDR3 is TGTGCCACCAGTGGAAAGGGAAACAGGGAGCAGTTCTTC.

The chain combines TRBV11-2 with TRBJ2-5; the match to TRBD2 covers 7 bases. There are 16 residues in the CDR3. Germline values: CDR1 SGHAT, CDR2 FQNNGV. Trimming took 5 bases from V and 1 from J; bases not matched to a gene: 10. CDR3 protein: CASSPLGGSIQETQYF. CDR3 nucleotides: TGTGCCAGCAGCCCACTGGGCGGGAGTATCCAAGAGACCCAGTACTTC. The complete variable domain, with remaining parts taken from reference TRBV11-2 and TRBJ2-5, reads EAGVAQSPRYKIIEKRQSVAFWCNPISGHATLYWYQQILGQGPKLLIQFQNNGVVDDSQLPKDRFSAERLKGVDSTLKIQPAKLEDSAVYLCASSPLGGSIQETQYFGPGTRLLVL.

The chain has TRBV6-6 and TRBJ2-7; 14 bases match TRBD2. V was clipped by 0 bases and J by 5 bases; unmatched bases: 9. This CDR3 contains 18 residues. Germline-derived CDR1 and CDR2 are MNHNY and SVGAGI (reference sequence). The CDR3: CASSYSPGTSGRVDEQYF. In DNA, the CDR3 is TGTGCCAGCAGTTACTCCCCCGGGACTAGCGGGAGAGTGGACGAGCAGTACTTC.